This section outlines one T cell receptor beta chain sequence together with its context. Its antigen remains unidentified. Sequencing was performed with immunoSEQ multiplex PCR; in TCRdb, only in-frame clones are kept and a portion is missing. The table includes hundreds of thousands of clones, roughly 91% detected once. This sample is part of a study of cytomegalovirus exposure and HLA in healthy donors. Study-wide background: Later analysis reported that the 95 to 150 validation repertoires shared the platform of the roughly 670 first-cohort repertoires. Study-level points and caveats: Using the classifier, cytomegalovirus status was reportedly diagnosed with high specificity and sensitivity. TCR sequences were mostly rare, though some public TCRs occurred in many donors.

Germline V gene sequence: CDR1 SNHLY, CDR2 FYNNEI. CDR3 length equals 15 residues. The ends lost 5 bases at V and 5 bases at J; junction bases unmatched: 8. The TCR was taken from a woman aged 18-30 years in good health and CMV-seropositive. The chain carries TRBV2 and TRBJ2-2; 7 bases agree with TRBD2. Sequencing was carried out using PBMCs. DNA of the CDR3: TGTGCCAGCAGTACCAGCGGGGCCGGGACCGGGGAGCTGTTTTTT. Protein product: CASSTSGAGTGELFF.